One T cell receptor (beta chain) is described in this entry. The V segment lost 3 bases and the J segment 0 bases; nucleotides outside the gene matches: 4. This CDR3 spans 16 amino acids. Per germline, CDR1 SGHRS and CDR2 YFSETQ. The data are from a study of T cells after somatic rescue of genetic block. TCRdb keeps only in-frame clones here, not all; method: immunoSEQ multiplex PCR. The sample lists more than 70,000 clones, about 90% occurring once. V is TRBV5-1 and J is TRBJ2-2, with TRBD2 matching over 8 bases. The sequenced sample was peripheral blood mononuclear cells (PBMCs). This clonotype was sampled from a young woman. CDR3 nucleotides: TGCGCCAGCAGCTCGCGGGGGGTGCCGAACACCGGGGAGCTGTTTTTT. Protein product: CASSSRGVPNTGELFF. Using reference TRBV5-1 and TRBJ2-2 for the parts outside the CDR3, the full variable domain is KAGVTQTPRYLIKTRGQQVTLSCSPISGHRSVSWYQQTPGQGLQFLFEYFSETQRNKGNFPGRFSGRQFSNSRSEMNVSTLELGDSALYLCASSSRGVPNTGELFFGEGSRLTVL.